Following are 15 T cell receptor beta chains from one sample sequenced in a study of identical twins' blood T cells. Each CDR3 protein gets one entry after TCRdb re-called the 5' RACE reads with MiXCR. The sample carries hundreds of thousands of distinct CDR3 sequences, roughly 27% recorded once. The sample taken for sequencing was PBMCs. All receptors derive from a woman aged 18 to 50 in good health.

Only a few counts were recorded for this clonotype. The chain is built from TRBV2 and TRBJ1-4; no clear D. Between the trimmed V and J ends, which lost 8 bases and 11 bases, there was a span of 9 bases. Per germline, CDR1 SNHLY and CDR2 FYNNEI. There are 10 residues in the CDR3. The CDR3 here is CASAVGKLFF. The CDR3 nucleotides read TGTGCCAGCGCGGTCGGGAAACTGTTTTTT.

This clonotype was counted between two and nine times. This chain links TRBV28 with TRBJ2-7; D possibly corresponds to TRBD2 (5 bases). Germline loops: CDR1 MDHEN, CDR2 SYDVKM. This CDR3 has 14 amino acids. V was shortened by 3 bases and J by 3 bases, with 12 bases between the two germline ends. The DNA for the CDR3 is TGTGCCAGCAGTTTGTATCTAGAGGGCTACGAGCAGTACTTC. It translates to CASSLYLEGYEQYF. The full variable domain, rest sourced from reference TRBV28 and TRBJ2-7, is DVKVTQSSRYLVKRTGEKVFLECVQDMDHENMFWYRQDPGLGLRLIYFSYDVKMKEKGDIPEGYSVSREKKERFSLILESASTNQTSMYLCASSLYLEGYEQYFGPGTRLTVT.

This clonotype was counted at least ten times. The gene calls are TRBV29-1 and TRBJ1-2; D remains ambiguous. Between the trimmed V and J ends, which lost 1 base and 3 bases, there was a span of 12 bases. From germline, CDR1 is SQVTM and CDR2 ANQGSEA. The CDR3 sequence is 14 residues long. The CDR3 DNA reads TGCAGCGTTGAAGCTCTGGGCGGAGACTATGGCTACACCTTC. Amino acid sequence: CSVEALGGDYGYTF.

This clonotype has only one observation. One junction end disagrees with the germline gene, perhaps due to a read error. The rearrangement links TRBV6-2 or TRBV6-3 to TRBJ1-1; unclear D gene. Germline loops: CDR1 MNHEY, CDR2 SVGEGT. The CDR3 runs to 13 residues. CDR3 DNA: TGTGCGAGCAGTTGGGGTTGGAACACTGAAGCTTTCTTT. Amino acid sequence: CASSWGWNTEAFF.

V usage is TRBV6-6 and J usage is TRBJ2-1, with D uncertain. Germline lookup yields CDR1 MNHNY and CDR2 SVGAGI (reference sequence). Deletions cut 0 bases from V and 4 bases from J, with 16 bases between. The CDR3 is made up of 17 amino acids. The DNA for the CDR3 is TGTGCCAGCAGTTACTCGAAAATCCCTGGGGAATACAATGAGCAGTTCTTC. Protein sequence: CASSYSKIPGEYNEQFF.

Worth noting for this clonotype: No conserved phenylalanine or tryptophan ends this CDR3, so it is likely a read error. The chain carries TRBV29-1 and TRBJ1-1; tentatively, D is TRBD1 (5 bases). Germline V gene lookup returns CDR1 SQVTM and CDR2 ANQGSEA. The CDR3 spans 12 residues. The CDR3 nucleotides are TGCAGCGTTGGGGGCAGTACGACTGGAGCTTTCCTT. Translated, it gives CSVGGSTTGAFL.

The genes are TRBV2 and TRBJ1-5, with D hard to call. The V and J ends lost 3 bases and 6 bases respectively, with 9 bases between them. This CDR3 is built from 13 residues. CDR1 and CDR2 (germline): SNHLY, FYNNEI. Here the CDR3 DNA reads TGTGCCAGCAGTGATGAAGCGAGTCAGCCCCAGCATTTT. Translated, it gives CASSDEASQPQHF.

In this sample, this clonotype turned up a few times. The rearrangement links TRBV9 to TRBJ1-2; D perhaps matches TRBD1 (5 bases). Germline values: CDR1 SGDLS, CDR2 YYNGEE. The CDR3 has 16 residues. V shed 4 bases and J shed 3 bases, with 19 bases lying between them. The DNA of the CDR3 is TGTGCCAGCAGCCCTGACCGGGACCTGAGATACTATGGCTACACCTTC. This translates into CASSPDRDLRYYGYTF.

This clonotype was counted many times. The genes are TRBV9 and TRBJ2-2; a possible D gene is TRBD2 (6 bases). CDR1 SGDLS and CDR2 YYNGEE come from the germline V gene. Trimming took 4 bases from V and 2 from J, leaving 15 bases between them. This CDR3 has 16 amino acids. In DNA form, the CDR3 reads TGTGCCAGCAGCCGTTCAACGGGAGTCAACACCGGGGAGCTGTTTTTT. This sequence encodes CASSRSTGVNTGELFF.

In this sample, this clonotype turned up a few times. This chain uses TRBV12-3 or TRBV12-4 with TRBJ1-1; D ambiguous. The CDR3 extends over 14 amino acids. V was clipped by 7 bases and J by 2 bases, with 14 bases between them. The CDR3 nucleotides read TGTGCCAGCATCCGGCGGCAGATCAACACTGAAGCTTTCTTT. It translates to CASIRRQINTEAFF.

This clonotype came up a few times. The chain uses TRBV20-1 and TRBJ1-5; TRBD1 is a possible D gene (6 bases). This CDR3 region has 12 residues. CDR1 is DFQATT, CDR2 SNEGSKA, per germline (reference sequence). CDR3 region: CNLQGGHQPQHF. For the CDR3, the DNA is TGCAACCTACAGGGAGGTCATCAGCCCCAGCATTTT.

This rearrangement joins TRBV27 to TRBJ1-1; weak D call: TRBD1 (5 bases). The germline CDR1 and CDR2 sequences are MNHEY and SMNVEV (reference sequence). There are 15 residues in the CDR3. The V gene lost 5 bases and the J gene lost 3 bases, with 16 bases spanning the gap. In nucleotides, the CDR3 is TGTGCCAGCAGTATCAACCAGGGCCTAGACACTGAAGCTTTCTTT. This gives the protein CASSINQGLDTEAFF.

The rearrangement links TRBV28 to TRBJ1-1; no definite D call. From germline, CDR1 is MDHEN and CDR2 SYDVKM. V was shortened by 6 bases and J by 6 bases, with 11 bases between the two germline ends. The CDR3 runs to 12 residues. The CDR3 sequence: CASRRAEAEAFF. The CDR3 DNA is TGTGCCAGCAGAAGGGCGGAAGCTGAAGCTTTCTTT.

The CDR3 DNA is TGTGCCAGCAGCATGACCGGGAACCCTTTCACTTTCTACGAGCAGTACTTC. The encoded protein is CASSMTGNPFTFYEQYF. The chain couples TRBV11-2 to TRBJ2-7; tentative D call: TRBD2 (5 bases). Trimming left V 5 bases short and J 3 bases short, with 23 bases between. This CDR3 has 17 residues. The germline V gene has CDR1 SGHAT and CDR2 FQNNGV.

The chain has TRBV6-5 and TRBJ1-2; D not certain. Germline V gives CDR1 MNHEY, CDR2 SVGAGI. CDR3 length equals 15 residues. With 6 bases removed from V and 4 bases from J, the gap between germline ends came to 18 bases. The CDR3 DNA reads TGTGCCAGCAGATTAACCCCGGCGGTTGGCTATGGCTACACCTTC. It yields the protein CASRLTPAVGYGYTF.